The subject of this entry is one TCR beta chain. Researchers ran the PCR with 60 Vbeta and 13 Jbeta primers. Using immunoSEQ multiplex PCR, the repertoire was profiled, and TCRdb retains in-frame clones only, with some absent. The sample lists over 100,000 clones; 75% to 80% were seen once. The sample belongs to a study of cytomegalovirus exposure and HLA in healthy donors. The ends were cut back, 3 bases at V and 5 bases at J, with 8 bases in the middle. The CDR3 is made up of 12 amino acids. The germline V gene has CDR1 KGHSH and CDR2 LQKENI. This receptor was taken from a woman in her twenties or thirties in good health and CMV-seropositive. Sequencing used PBMCs. V and J are TRBV18 and TRBJ2-7; TRBD2 is a possible D gene (5 bases). CDR3 bases: TGTGCCAGCTCACCCTCCGGGGACGAGCAGTACTTC. It codes for CASSPSGDEQYF.